This T cell receptor beta chain was sequenced in a study of cytomegalovirus exposure and HLA in healthy donors. Study conclusions and caveats: Sequence variants that were highly shared formed a cluster that was likely a sequencing artifact. In a later analysis, V- and J-gene trimming of beta chains associated with a DCLRE1C missense variant, replicated independently. Several of the most significant clusters appeared linked to common viral pathogens, based on a later analysis.

Both 60 Vbeta primers and 13 Jbeta primers went into the PCR. Some clones are missing from TCRdb's copy, which holds only in-frame ones; the method was immunoSEQ multiplex PCR. The data contain 65,000 to 75,000 clones, 68% of them singletons. With respect to this clone: Its matching antigen is unknown.

The CDR3 extends over 16 amino acids. Trimming shortened V by 5 bases and J by 1 base, and 17 bases separated the two germline ends. Germline-derived CDR1 and CDR2 are MNHNY and SVGAGI (reference sequence). This sequence was found in a man aged 40-55 years in good health and CMV-seropositive. The sample consisted of PBMCs. The rearrangement links TRBV6-6 to TRBJ1-1; no clear D. The CDR3 loop reads CASSAGSGEGNTEAFF. The CDR3 coding sequence is TGTGCCAGCAGTGCGGGTAGCGGGGAGGGGAACACTGAAGCTTTCTTT.